The 20 T cell receptor beta chains reported below all come from one sample, sequenced in a study of cytomegalovirus exposure and HLA in healthy donors. Both 60 Vbeta primers and 13 Jbeta primers went into the PCR. Here immunoSEQ multiplex PCR was the method, and the copy in TCRdb shows in-frame clones only, minus some. Of about 160,000 clones listed, about 79% are singletons. Sequencing was performed on PBMCs. These receptor sequences come from a man aged 50-60 years in good health and CMV-seropositive.

The rearrangement joins TRBV20-1 to TRBJ1-1, with D tentatively TRBD1 (6 bases). CDR1 and CDR2 from the germline V gene are DFQATT and SNEGSKA (reference sequence). CDR3 length equals 11 residues. The V and J ends lost 5 bases and 4 bases respectively, with 8 bases between them. The chain's CDR3 is CSAPDSTEAFF. CDR3 nucleotide sequence: TGCAGTGCTCCGGACAGCACTGAAGCTTTCTTT.

V is TRBV28 and J is TRBJ1-2; D is unclear. Germline CDR1 MDHEN, CDR2 SYDVKM. The ends were cut back, 5 bases at V and 8 bases at J, with 12 bases in the middle. The CDR3 is 12 amino acids. The CDR3 nucleotides read TGTGCCAGCAGTGTCTACCTGCGGGGCTACACCTTC. Amino acid sequence: CASSVYLRGYTF.

The CDR3 reads CASRDQGNTEAFF. For the CDR3, the DNA is TGTGCCAGCAGGGATCAGGGGAACACTGAAGCTTTCTTT. The chain has TRBV7-9 and TRBJ1-1; TRBD1 might be the D (5 bases). The V gene's germline CDR1 is SEHNR and CDR2 FQNEAQ (reference sequence). V was cut by 6 bases and J by 1 base, with 9 bases left in between. This CDR3 has 13 amino acids.

The chain joins TRBV7-9 to TRBJ2-2; 10 nucleotides match TRBD2. Germline V gene data show CDR1 as SEHNR and CDR2 as FQNEAQ (reference sequence). V gave up 5 bases and J gave up 6 bases; unmatched junction bases: 12. The CDR3 runs to 17 residues. CDR3 DNA: TGTGCCAGCAGCCGCCACCCAGCGGGGGGGCTTGCCGGGGAGCTGTTTTTT. This codes for CASSRHPAGGLAGELFF.

The chain uses TRBV11-2 and TRBJ2-3; 11 bases map to TRBD2. The CDR3 loop spans 16 amino acids. J gave up 2 bases and V 3 bases, and 4 bases lay outside the gene matches. The germline V gene encodes CDR1 SGHAT and CDR2 FQNNGV. CDR3 DNA sequence: TGTGCCAGCAGCTTCCTAGCGGGGGGTCCCACAGATACGCAGTATTTT. Its translation: CASSFLAGGPTDTQYF.

The chain is built from TRBV7-9 and TRBJ1-2; perhaps TRBD1 as D (5 bases). Between the trimmed V and J ends, which lost 1 base and 8 bases, there was a span of 17 bases. From germline, CDR1 is SEHNR and CDR2 FQNEAQ (reference sequence). The CDR3 length is 15 residues. The CDR3 loop reads CASSLEAGRVGGYTF. For the CDR3, the DNA is TGTGCCAGCAGCTTAGAGGCGGGGCGTGTGGGGGGCTACACCTTC.

The J gene is TRBJ1-6, the V gene TRBV2; 10 bases align to TRBD1. This CDR3 has 14 amino acids. After removal of 10 bases from V and 7 bases from J, the junction contained 7 bases not matched to a gene. Germline V gene data show CDR1 as SNHLY and CDR2 as FYNNEI. In nucleotides, the CDR3 is TGTGCCACGACCGGGACAGGGGTAAATTCACCCCTCCACTTT. Translating it yields CATTGTGVNSPLHF.

Points on this clone: Other DNA sequences of this sample code for an identical CDR3. The chain carries TRBV11-2 and TRBJ2-5; weak D call: TRBD1 (6 bases). The CDR3 has 14 amino acids. The V end was cut by 1 base, the J end by 1 base, with 7 bases between. From germline, CDR1 is SGHAT and CDR2 FQNNGV. CDR3 nucleotide sequence: TGTGCCAGCAGCTTAGTAGGGGGCCAAGAGACCCAGTACTTC. This translates into CASSLVGGQETQYF.

The chain has TRBV5-6 and TRBJ1-1; 11 bases match TRBD1. J was trimmed by 4 bases and V by 4 bases; bases with no gene match: 9. CDR1 is SGHDT and CDR2 is YYEEEE in the germline V gene. This CDR3 is built from 16 residues. The CDR3 bases are TGTGCCAGCAGCCTCTACTCCGGGACAGGGGGCACTGAAGCTTTCTTT. Residues: CASSLYSGTGGTEAFF. The complete variable domain, with remaining parts taken from reference TRBV5-6 and TRBJ1-1, reads DAGVTQSPTHLIKTRGQQVTLRCSPKSGHDTVSWYQQALGQGPQFIFQYYEEEERQRGNFPDRFSGHQFPNYSSELNVNALLLGDSALYLCASSLYSGTGGTEAFFGQGTRLTVV.

The V call is TRBV2, the J call TRBJ1-5, with TRBD1 matching 9 bases. The germline V gene has CDR1 SNHLY and CDR2 FYNNEI. CDR3 length: 12 residues. V lost 5 bases, J lost 11 bases, and 4 bases stayed unmatched. DNA for the CDR3: TGTGCCAGCAGTTCCCGGGACAGGGCCCAGCATTTT. Amino acid sequence: CASSSRDRAQHF.

The chain carries TRBV7-9 and TRBJ1-1; no definite D call. Germline loops: CDR1 SEHNR, CDR2 FQNEAQ (reference sequence). Trimming left V 4 bases short and J 4 bases short, with 10 bases between. The length of the CDR3 is 13 residues. For the CDR3, the DNA is TGTGCCAGCAGCTACGGGGAACCCACTGAAGCTTTCTTT. Translated, it gives CASSYGEPTEAFF.

V gene TRBV6-1 combines with J gene TRBJ1-3; 7 nucleotides align to TRBD1. V shed 4 bases, J shed 4 bases, and the junction held 7 bases outside the gene matches. This CDR3 has 15 residues. Germline V CDR1 and CDR2: MNHNS, SASEGT. The CDR3 bases are TGTGCCAGCAGTGGTACAGGGGCGAGGGGAAACACCATATATTTT. Its translation is CASSGTGARGNTIYF.

Remarks on this clone: Relative to the germline gene, one junction end is altered; a read error may explain this. The V call is TRBV5-4, the J call TRBJ2-5; the match to TRBD2 covers 9 bases. This CDR3 contains 16 residues. Germline CDR1 and CDR2: SGHNT and YYREEE (reference sequence). CDR3 in DNA: TGTGCCAGCAGCCACCCGACTAGCGGAGCGACGGGGACCCAGCACTTC. As protein: CASSHPTSGATGTQHF.

This clone was recorded only once. V gene TRBV30 combines with J gene TRBJ1-5; no clear D. The CDR3 covers 13 residues. The germline CDR1 and CDR2 sequences are GTSNPN and SVGIG (reference sequence). The ends were cut back, 8 bases at V and 3 bases at J, with 14 bases in the middle. CDR3 nucleotide sequence: TGTGCCGGGGTTTGGCGGGACAATCAGCCCCAGCATTTT. Translating it yields CAGVWRDNQPQHF.

The genes are TRBV2 and TRBJ2-2; D perhaps matches TRBD2 (6 bases). Germline V gives CDR1 SNHLY, CDR2 FYNNEI. V lost 5 bases and J 1 base, leaving 14 bases between the germline ends. The CDR3 covers 16 residues. The CDR3 is CASSRLVGGNTGELFF. Written as DNA, the CDR3 is TGTGCCAGCAGTCGATTAGTGGGGGGGAACACCGGGGAGCTGTTTTTT.

V and J are TRBV9 and TRBJ2-3, with D uncertain. The CDR3 consists of 13 residues. The germline V and J ends were trimmed by 0 bases and 5 bases, with 7 bases remaining between them. The germline V gene has CDR1 SGDLS and CDR2 YYNGEE. The CDR3 reads CASSVGRVDTQYF. The CDR3 DNA reads as TGTGCCAGCAGCGTAGGAAGAGTAGATACGCAGTATTTT.

V gene TRBV19 combines with J gene TRBJ1-3; unclear D gene. CDR3 length: 17 residues. Germline loops: CDR1 LNHDA, CDR2 SQIVND (reference sequence). Trimming stripped 8 bases from V and 0 bases from J, with 20 bases between. The CDR3 loop is CASLPGYSVHSGNTIYF. Written as DNA, the CDR3 is TGTGCCAGTCTCCCGGGGTACAGTGTCCACTCTGGAAACACCATATATTTT.

This clone was seen once. V gene TRBV29-1 combines with J gene TRBJ1-5; 11 positions agree with TRBD1. The V gene's germline CDR1 is SQVTM and CDR2 ANQGSEA. Trimming cost V 4 bases and J 7 bases; bases outside gene matches: 9. This CDR3 spans 15 amino acids. CDR3 bases: TGCAGCGTTGCCGCCGGGACAGGGGGAGGACAGCCCCAGCATTTT. This sequence encodes CSVAAGTGGGQPQHF.

This clone was observed a few times. The rearrangement joins TRBV4-2 to TRBJ2-1; 16 bases are shared with TRBD2. CDR3 length: 16 residues. V trimming: 3 bases; J trimming: 10 bases; junction bases outside the gene matches: 6. Germline-derived CDR1 and CDR2 are LGHNA and YNFKEQ. The CDR3: CASSQEEGLAGGEQFF. CDR3 DNA sequence: TGTGCCAGCAGCCAGGAAGAGGGACTAGCGGGAGGGGAGCAGTTCTTC.

Of note for this clone: Other DNA variants within this sample encode the same CDR3. This chain joins TRBV5-6 and TRBJ2-5, with unresolved D. Germline-derived CDR1 and CDR2 are SGHDT and YYEEEE. The CDR3 covers 12 residues. V lost 0 bases and J 4 bases, leaving 4 bases between the germline ends. CDR3 DNA: TGTGCCAGCAGCTTGGCTCGAGAGACCCAGTACTTC. It specifies CASSLARETQYF.